This T cell receptor beta chain was recorded in a study of cytomegalovirus exposure and HLA in healthy donors. Study context: The early release's HLA-typed donors yielded roughly 85 million unique TCRs. Overall study results and limits: Reported findings show TCR beta sequences accurately forecast HLA-A and HLA-B alleles in most subjects.

This CDR3 has 15 amino acids. V was trimmed by 5 bases and J by 1 base, leaving 14 bases between them. Germline V gene data show CDR1 as SGHTA and CDR2 as FQGTGA. Amplification used 60 Vbeta primers and 13 Jbeta primers. Profiling relied on immunoSEQ multiplex PCR, and the TCRdb table lists in-frame clones only, not all of them. The sample holds some 130,000 clones; around 80% are singletons and the top ten take less than 5%. Concerning this clone itself: Its antigen is unidentified.

Material for sequencing was PBMCs. This chain uses TRBV7-3 with TRBJ1-1; D perhaps matches TRBD1 (6 bases). The sequence came from a man aged 30 to 39 in good health. CDR3 sequence: CASSPLGGENTEAFF. The CDR3 DNA reads as TGTGCCAGCAGCCCGCTAGGGGGAGAGAACACTGAAGCTTTCTTT.